Each of the 4 T cell receptor beta chains below was sequenced from the same sample in a study of cytomegalovirus exposure and HLA in healthy donors. The PCR was carried out with 60 Vbeta primers and 13 Jbeta primers. Profiled with immunoSEQ multiplex PCR; TCRdb holds only in-frame clones, not every one. The repertoire consists of about 98,000 clones, with about 81% occurring once and the leading ten covering approximately 1.5%. The sample comprised PBMCs. Every receptor here comes from a man aged 35-49 years in good health and CMV-seronegative.

V and J are TRBV7-6 and TRBJ2-5, with D tentatively TRBD1 (5 bases). The V end was cut by 3 bases, the J end by 1 base, with 9 bases between. CDR3 length: 14 amino acids. The V gene's germline CDR1 is SGHVS and CDR2 FNYEAQ. CDR3 DNA: TGTGCCAGCAGCTTGACAGCGACCCAAGAGACCCAGTACTTC. Amino acid sequence: CASSLTATQETQYF.

The chain links TRBV7-9 to TRBJ2-2, with no clear D. V was trimmed by 2 bases and J by 1 base, leaving 8 bases between them. Looked up from germline, CDR1 is SEHNR and CDR2 is FQNEAQ (reference sequence). The CDR3 runs to 15 residues. The DNA for the CDR3 is TGTGCCAGCAGCTTACGTTGGCAGAACACCGGGGAGCTGTTTTTT. It specifies CASSLRWQNTGELFF.

This clone was detected only a few times. This chain joins TRBV5-1 and TRBJ1-2, with TRBD1 identical over 12 bases. V shed 3 bases and J 8 bases; nucleotides not matched to a gene: 5. This CDR3 has 14 amino acids. Germline V gene sequence: CDR1 SGHRS, CDR2 YFSETQ. This CDR3 is CASSSGQGAGGYTF. The CDR3 nucleotides are TGCGCCAGCAGCTCGGGACAGGGGGCTGGCGGCTACACCTTC.

This clone occurred a few times. Other DNA sequences of this sample code for an identical CDR3. The V call is TRBV5-1, the J call TRBJ1-6; 9 nucleotides agree with TRBD1. Germline values: CDR1 SGHRS, CDR2 YFSETQ. The CDR3 contains 15 residues. The trim removed 0 bases at V and 7 bases at J, leaving 2 bases unmatched. The CDR3 loop is CASSLGGQGNSPLHF. Written as DNA, the CDR3 is TGCGCCAGCAGCTTGGGGGGACAGGGAAATTCACCCCTCCACTTT.